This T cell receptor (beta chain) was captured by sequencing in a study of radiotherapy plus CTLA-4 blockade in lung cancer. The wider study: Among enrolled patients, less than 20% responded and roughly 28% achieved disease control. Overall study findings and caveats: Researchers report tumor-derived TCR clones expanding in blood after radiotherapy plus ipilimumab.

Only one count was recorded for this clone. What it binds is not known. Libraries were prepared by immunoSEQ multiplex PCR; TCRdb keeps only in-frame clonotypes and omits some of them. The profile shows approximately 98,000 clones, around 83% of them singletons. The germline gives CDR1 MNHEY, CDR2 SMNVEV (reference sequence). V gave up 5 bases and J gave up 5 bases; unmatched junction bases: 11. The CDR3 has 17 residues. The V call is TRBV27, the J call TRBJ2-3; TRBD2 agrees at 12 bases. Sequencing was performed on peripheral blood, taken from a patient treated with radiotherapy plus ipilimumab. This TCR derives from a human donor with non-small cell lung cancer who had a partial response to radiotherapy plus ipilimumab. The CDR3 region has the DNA TGTGCCAGCAGTCCCAACGTCCGGGGACTAGCGGGAGATACGCAGTATTTT. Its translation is CASSPNVRGLAGDTQYF.